The present TCR beta chain was sequenced within a study of shared T cell receptors in the human thymus. CDR3 length: 14 amino acids. Germline loops: CDR1 WSHSY, CDR2 SAAADI. V shed 6 bases and J shed 3 bases, with 14 bases lying between them. Repertoires were generated with immunoSEQ multiplex PCR, while TCRdb's copy carries only in-frame clones and drops some. Among 630,000 or so clones listed, about 90% were seen once. This sample also belongs to another study, concerning human thymus T cells.

This TCR derives from a boy less than two years old with a congenital heart defect. The rearrangement uses TRBV10-2 and TRBJ1-1; D remains ambiguous. Sequencing was done on a sample of thymocytes. CDR3: CASRFRGRDTEAFF. CDR3 DNA: TGCGCCAGCAGGTTTCGGGGAAGGGACACTGAAGCTTTCTTT.